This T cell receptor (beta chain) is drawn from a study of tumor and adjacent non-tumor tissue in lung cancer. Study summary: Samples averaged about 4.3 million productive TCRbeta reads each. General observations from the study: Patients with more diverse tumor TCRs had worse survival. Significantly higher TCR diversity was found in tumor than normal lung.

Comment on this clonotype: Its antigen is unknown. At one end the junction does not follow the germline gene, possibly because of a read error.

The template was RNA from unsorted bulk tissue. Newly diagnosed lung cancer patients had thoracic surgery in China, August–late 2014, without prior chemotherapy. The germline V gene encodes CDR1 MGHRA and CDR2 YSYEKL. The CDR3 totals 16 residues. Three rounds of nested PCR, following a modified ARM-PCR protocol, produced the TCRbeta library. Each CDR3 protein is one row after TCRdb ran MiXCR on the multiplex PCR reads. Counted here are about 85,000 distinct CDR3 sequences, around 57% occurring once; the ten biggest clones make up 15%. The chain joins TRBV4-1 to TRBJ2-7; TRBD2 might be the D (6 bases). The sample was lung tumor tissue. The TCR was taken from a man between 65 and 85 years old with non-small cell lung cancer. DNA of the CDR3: TGTGCCAGCAGCCAAGATCGGGTAGCGGACTACTACGTGCAGTACTTC. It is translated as CASSQDRVADYYVQYF.